This T cell receptor (beta chain) derives from a study of T-cell memory formation after mild COVID-19. About the research overall: Clusters of TCRs were largely donor specific.

There are a few counts of this clonotype. V lost 5 bases and J lost 0; bases outside the gene matches: 8. The CDR3 is 16 residues long. Germline CDR1 reads LNHDA; CDR2 reads SQIVND (reference sequence). Barcoded TCR alpha and TCR beta cDNA libraries with UMIs came from 5'RACE using constant-segment primers. One entry per CDR3 protein results from TCRdb running MiXCR on the 5' RACE reads. Among hundreds of thousands of distinct CDR3 sequences listed, 15% to 20% were seen once. Sequencing was performed on PBMCs or a T cell subset sorted from them (not recorded which). V usage is TRBV19 and J usage is TRBJ2-3; 7 nucleotides line up with TRBD2. The origin of this receptor is an adult woman who had mild COVID-19 (a few samples of this study predate the infection). Cell type and time point are not known. The CDR3 protein is CASSVPGGPSTDTQYF. The CDR3 DNA follows: TGTGCCAGTAGTGTTCCGGGAGGTCCCAGCACAGATACGCAGTATTTT.